This T cell receptor beta chain appears in the sequencing data of a study of T cell repertoires in cytomegalovirus infection. The germline V gene encodes CDR1 SGHTA and CDR2 FQGTGA. The CDR3 has 16 amino acids. Trimming at V came to 5 bases and at J to 3 bases, leaving 12 bases not matched to a gene. MiXCR, applied by TCRdb to the reads, yields one record per CDR3 protein. The sample records some 100,000 distinct CDR3 sequences, about a quarter being singletons. The sample was CD8+ T cells from PBMCs. V gene TRBV7-3 combines with J gene TRBJ1-1; 7 bases match TRBD1. This receptor was obtained from a human donor in good health (CMV status not recorded). Some clones in this sample may be carry-over from other donors' samples. CDR3 loop: CASSLNPQGPDTEAFF. As DNA, the CDR3 is TGTGCCAGCAGCCTCAACCCACAGGGGCCTGACACTGAAGCTTTCTTT.